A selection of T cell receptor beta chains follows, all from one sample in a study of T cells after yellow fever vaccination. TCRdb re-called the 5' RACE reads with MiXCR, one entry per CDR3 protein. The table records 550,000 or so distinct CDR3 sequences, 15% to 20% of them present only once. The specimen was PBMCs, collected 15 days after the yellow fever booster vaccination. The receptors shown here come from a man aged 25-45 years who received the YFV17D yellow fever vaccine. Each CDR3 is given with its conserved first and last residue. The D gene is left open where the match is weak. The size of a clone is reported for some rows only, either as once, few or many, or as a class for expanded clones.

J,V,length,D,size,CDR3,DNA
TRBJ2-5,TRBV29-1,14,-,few,CSVEQLRGGETQYF,TGCAGCGTTGAACAATTAAGAGGGGGAGAGACCCAGTACTTC
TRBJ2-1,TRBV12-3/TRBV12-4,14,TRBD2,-,CASTPGLAYNEQFF,TGTGCCAGCACCCCGGGACTAGCGTACAATGAGCAGTTCTTC
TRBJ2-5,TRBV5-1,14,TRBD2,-,CASSMGLAGETQYF,TGCGCCAGCAGCATGGGACTAGCGGGCGAGACCCAGTACTTC
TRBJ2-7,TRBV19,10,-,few,CATGTVEQYF,TGTGCCACCGGGACGGTTGAGCAGTACTTC
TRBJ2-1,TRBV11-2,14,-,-,CASSLDYARDEQFF,TGTGCCAGCAGCTTAGACTACGCGAGGGATGAGCAGTTCTTC
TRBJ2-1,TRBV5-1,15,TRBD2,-,CTSSFKRESGDEQFF,TGCACCAGCAGCTTCAAGCGGGAGTCCGGCGATGAGCAGTTCTTC
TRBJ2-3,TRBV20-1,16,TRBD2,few,CSATTGLADDTDTQYF,TGCAGTGCTACCACAGGACTAGCGGACGACACAGATACGCAGTATTTT
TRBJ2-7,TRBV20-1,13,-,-,CSASSGQNYEQYF,TGCAGTGCTAGTTCCGGACAGAACTACGAGCAGTACTTC
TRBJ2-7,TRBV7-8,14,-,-,CASSLQGFSYEQYF,TGTGCCAGCAGCTTACAGGGCTTTTCCTACGAGCAGTACTTC
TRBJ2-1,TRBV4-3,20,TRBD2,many,CASSQDSRLAGESSYNEQFF,TGCGCCAGCAGCCAAGATTCGAGACTAGCGGGAGAGAGCTCCTACAATGAGCAGTTCTTC
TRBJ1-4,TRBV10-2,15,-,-,CASSGEAGRPEKLFF,TGCGCCAGCAGTGGGGAGGCGGGTCGGCCTGAAAAACTGTTTTTT
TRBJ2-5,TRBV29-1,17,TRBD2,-,CSVERWLAGGRRETQYF,TGCAGCGTTGAACGGTGGCTAGCGGGAGGGAGGCGAGAGACCCAGTACTTC
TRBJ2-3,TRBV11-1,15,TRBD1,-,CASSLIGQGPYTQYF,TGTGCCAGCAGCTTAATTGGACAGGGTCCATATACGCAGTATTTT
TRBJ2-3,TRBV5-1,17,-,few,CASSLATGAVSTDTQYF,TGCGCCAGCAGCTTGGCCACGGGAGCGGTTAGCACAGATACGCAGTATTTT
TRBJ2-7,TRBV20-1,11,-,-,CSAHDGLEQYF,TGCAGTGCTCATGACGGTCTGGAGCAGTACTTC
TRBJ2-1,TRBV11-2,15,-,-,CASSFLGRRPGEQFF,TGTGCCAGCAGCTTCCTTGGACGCCGCCCGGGCGAGCAGTTCTTC
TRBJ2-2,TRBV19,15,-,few,CASRPGGVNTGELFF,TGTGCCAGTAGACCTGGAGGGGTGAACACCGGGGAGCTGTTTTTT
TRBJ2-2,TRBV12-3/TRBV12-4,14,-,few,CASSLDFFTGELFF,TGTGCCAGCAGTTTAGACTTTTTCACCGGGGAGCTGTTTTTT
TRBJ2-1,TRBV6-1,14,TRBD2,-,CASRMGLAANEQFF,TGTGCCAGCAGGATGGGACTAGCGGCCAATGAGCAGTTCTTC
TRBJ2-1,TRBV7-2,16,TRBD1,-,CASSLSGTGLGNEQFF,TGTGCCAGCAGCTTATCCGGGACAGGGCTGGGCAATGAGCAGTTCTTC
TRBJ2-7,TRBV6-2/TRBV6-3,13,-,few,CASSPWRSYEQYF,TGTGCCAGCAGTCCCTGGAGGTCCTACGAGCAGTACTTC
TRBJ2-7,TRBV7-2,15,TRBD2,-,CASSSLAGVSDEQYF,TGTGCCAGCAGCTCCCTAGCGGGAGTCAGCGACGAGCAGTACTTC
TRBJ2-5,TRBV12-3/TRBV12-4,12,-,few,CASSFWGETQYF,TGTGCCAGCAGTTTTTGGGGAGAGACCCAGTACTTC
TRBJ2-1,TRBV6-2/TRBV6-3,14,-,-,CASSFPGLTNEQFF,TGTGCCAGCAGCTTCCCGGGACTTACTAATGAGCAGTTCTTC
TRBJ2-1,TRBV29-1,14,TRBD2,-,CSVGGLRLRNEQFF,TGCAGCGTTGGGGGACTAAGGCTTCGCAATGAGCAGTTCTTC
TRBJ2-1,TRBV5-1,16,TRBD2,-,CASSSGASGTYNEQFF,TGCGCCAGCAGCTCGGGTGCTAGCGGGACGTACAATGAGCAGTTCTTC
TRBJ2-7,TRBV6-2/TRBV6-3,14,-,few,CASSYLLVGYEQYF,TGTGCCAGCAGTTACCTTCTAGTCGGCTACGAGCAGTACTTC
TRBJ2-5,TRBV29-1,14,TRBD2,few,CSAFLAGGKETQYF,TGCAGCGCCTTTTTGGCGGGAGGGAAAGAGACCCAGTACTTC
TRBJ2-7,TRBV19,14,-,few,CASSARDVGYEQYF,TGTGCCAGTAGCGCCCGGGACGTAGGCTACGAGCAGTACTTC
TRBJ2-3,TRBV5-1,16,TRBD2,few,CASSIGLAGETDTQYF,TGCGCCAGCAGCATAGGACTAGCGGGAGAAACAGATACGCAGTATTTT
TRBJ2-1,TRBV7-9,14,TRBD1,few,CASSPGQGLNEQFF,TGTGCCAGCAGCCCGGGACAGGGGCTCAATGAGCAGTTCTTC
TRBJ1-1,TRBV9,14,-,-,CASSHDGWDTEAFF,TGTGCCAGCAGCCACGATGGGTGGGACACTGAAGCTTTCTTT
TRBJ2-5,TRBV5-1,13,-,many,CASSLGSRETQYF,TGTGCCAGCAGCTTGGGATCAAGGGAGACCCAGTACTTC
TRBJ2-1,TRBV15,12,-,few,CATSRRDNEQFF,TGTGCCACAAGCAGGCGGGACAATGAGCAGTTCTTC
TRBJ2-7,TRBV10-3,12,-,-,CAISDTAYEQYF,TGTGCCATCAGTGACACCGCCTACGAGCAGTACTTC
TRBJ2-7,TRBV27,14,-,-,CASSLQGSTYEQYF,TGTGCCAGCAGTTTACAGGGGTCCACCTACGAGCAGTACTTC
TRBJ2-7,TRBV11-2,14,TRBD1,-,CASKLGTGPYEQYF,TGTGCCAGCAAGTTGGGGACAGGACCCTACGAGCAGTACTTC
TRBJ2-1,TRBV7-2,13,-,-,CASSLDRAHEQFF,TGTGCCAGCAGCTTAGACAGGGCCCATGAGCAGTTCTTC